This T cell receptor beta chain was sequenced for a study of CXCR3-negative and CXCR3-positive naive CD8 T cells. Study-wide results and limits: CXCR3-positive naive cells had TRB CDR3s that were more hydrophobic than CXCR3-negative naive cells had. After cryopreservation, CXCR3 expression dropped partially; most assays used fresh PBMCs.

On this clonotype: Its antigen is currently unknown.

TRB cDNA was prepared as libraries by UMI-labeled 5' RACE. TCRdb re-called the 5' RACE reads and catalogs CDR3 proteins one per entry, DNA excluded. The sample table includes under 150,000 distinct CDR3 sequences. The CDR3 runs 12 residues. Looked up from germline, CDR1 is SEHNR and CDR2 is FQNEAQ (reference sequence). The sample taken for sequencing was naive CXCR3+ CD8+ T cells from blood. The subset was: CD45RO-CCR7+CD27+CD95- naive CD8+ T cells expressing CXCR3 (TNR3+). V is TRBV7-9 and J is TRBJ1-2; the TCRdb D gene call, TRBD1, has no DNA to confirm it. This clonotype originated in a human donor in good health. Some clones in this sample may be carry-over from other donors' samples. The CDR3 sequence is CASFRGEVGYTF.